Reported below is one TCR beta chain. A Seattle source enrolled patients during active infection and followed them longitudinally. Germline V CDR1 and CDR2: MNHEY, SVGAGI. The CDR3 covers 14 residues. The V end was cut by 6 bases, the J end by 3 bases, with 14 bases between. The data were taken from a study of blood T cell repertoires in COVID-19. In the study overall: Samples came from the United States, Italy and Spain, spanning acute and convalescent COVID-19. T cells, B-cell-depleted T cells, or PBMCs supplied cDNA or gDNA.

Measured with immunoSEQ multiplex PCR; TCRdb has only the in-frame clones, and not every one. The sample has roughly 160,000 clones, about 87% seen once. The sequenced sample was peripheral blood. The J gene is TRBJ1-1, the V gene TRBV6-5, with a tentative D call TRBD1 (5 bases). This receptor was taken from a man aged 60 to 75 with COVID-19, enrolled during active disease. Here the CDR3 reads CASRGLGPDTEAFF. The CDR3 bases are TGTGCCAGCAGGGGACTGGGCCCGGACACTGAAGCTTTCTTT.